The entry below describes one T cell receptor beta chain. V was shortened by 6 bases and J by 4 bases, with 10 bases between the two germline ends. Germline CDR1 is MNHEY and CDR2 is SVGAGI. This CDR3 has 13 amino acids. Clones were sequenced by immunoSEQ multiplex PCR, and TCRdb holds only the in-frame ones, with some missing. The table records about 130,000 clones, roughly four fifths of them present only once. The data are from a study of blood T cell repertoires in COVID-19. The gene calls are TRBV6-5 and TRBJ1-5; a weak D match, TRBD1 (6 bases). This TCR came from a man aged 30 to 45 with COVID-19, enrolled during active disease. Sequenced sample: peripheral blood. Written as DNA, the CDR3 is TGTGCCAGCAGCTTGGACAGAAATCAGCCCCAGCATTTT. Translating it yields CASSLDRNQPQHF.